Below are 32 T cell receptor beta chains sequenced from a single sample in a study of cytomegalovirus exposure and HLA in healthy donors. PCR employed 60 Vbeta and 13 Jbeta primers. Repertoires were generated with immunoSEQ multiplex PCR, while TCRdb's copy carries only in-frame clones and drops some. The sample lists around 110,000 clones; roughly 82% were seen once. Input material: PBMCs. These TCRs come from a man aged 50 to 60 in good health and CMV-seronegative.

V usage is TRBV5-6 and J usage is TRBJ2-5, with D tentatively TRBD2 (6 bases). CDR1 and CDR2 from the germline V gene are SGHDT and YYEEEE. V lost 3 bases to trimming and J lost 5 bases, with 14 bases between them. CDR3 length equals 14 residues. This CDR3 is CASSSEGFAETQYF. CDR3 nucleotide sequence: TGTGCCAGCAGCTCGGAGGGGTTTGCGGAGACCCAGTACTTC.

CDR3 bases: TGTGCCAGCACAAGGACAGCTAATTCACCCCTCCACTTT. Amino acids: CASTRTANSPLHF. V is TRBV2 and J is TRBJ1-6; possibly TRBD1 for D (6 bases). The CDR3 has 13 residues. Trimming removed 7 bases at V and 6 bases at J, with 10 bases between. Germline V gives CDR1 SNHLY, CDR2 FYNNEI.

The rearrangement uses TRBV6-1 and TRBJ1-1; 7 nucleotides align to TRBD1. The V and J ends lost 6 bases and 0 bases, in that order; junction bases with no gene match: 4. The CDR3 has 14 amino acids. Germline CDR1 and CDR2: MNHNS and SASEGT. DNA of the CDR3: TGTGCCAGCAGAGAGACAGGGCTGAACACTGAAGCTTTCTTT. Its translation: CASRETGLNTEAFF.

J is TRBJ1-1 and V is TRBV5-5, with D possibly matching TRBD1 (6 bases). The CDR3 is 13 amino acids. Trimming removed 4 bases from V and 8 bases from J, with 15 bases in between. In germline, CDR1 is SGHKS, CDR2 YYEKEE (reference sequence). CDR3 DNA: TGTGCCAGCAGCACCCAAGCTGGGACAGAAGCTTTCTTT. This gives the protein CASSTQAGTEAFF.

The CDR3 protein is CAIRADRGTDTF. The CDR3 DNA sequence: TGTGCCATCAGGGCGGACAGGGGGACTGACACCTTC. The V gene is TRBV10-3, the J gene TRBJ1-2; 10 positions match TRBD1. V shed 6 bases and J 12 bases; nucleotides not matched to a gene: 7. This CDR3 has 12 residues. Germline CDR1 is ENHRY and CDR2 is SYGVKD.

The gene calls are TRBV28 and TRBJ1-5, with 8 bases lining up with TRBD1. V was clipped by 7 bases and J by 4 bases; unmatched bases: 12. The CDR3 has 16 residues. From germline, CDR1 is MDHEN and CDR2 SYDVKM. CDR3 residues: CASNSHSGTGNQPQHF. The CDR3 DNA reads as TGTGCCAGCAACTCACATTCCGGGACAGGAAATCAGCCCCAGCATTTT.

The V call is TRBV7-9, the J call TRBJ2-5; unclear D gene. Trimming removed 6 bases from V and 0 bases from J, with 14 bases in between. The CDR3 covers 15 residues. Germline values: CDR1 SEHNR, CDR2 FQNEAQ (reference sequence). CDR3 coding DNA: TGTGCCAGCAGTCCAGACACAGTGTACCAAGAGACCCAGTACTTC. Translating gives CASSPDTVYQETQYF.

The gene calls are TRBV5-6 and TRBJ1-2; 9 nucleotides match TRBD1. This CDR3 spans 18 amino acids. With V trimmed by 2 bases and J by 4 bases, 15 bases remained unmatched. Per germline, CDR1 SGHDT and CDR2 YYEEEE. In DNA form, the CDR3 reads TGTGCCAGCAGCTTAGTGAGGTCTACAGGGGGCGCCCCCTATGGCTACACCTTC. Encoded protein: CASSLVRSTGGAPYGYTF.

This clone was observed a few times. J is TRBJ1-1 and V is TRBV27, with D possibly being TRBD1 (5 bases). V was shortened by 2 bases and J by 2 bases, with 18 bases between the two germline ends. The CDR3 runs to 17 residues. The V gene's germline CDR1 is MNHEY and CDR2 SMNVEV (reference sequence). This CDR3 reads CASSLGVRVGFNTEAFF. The CDR3 nucleotides read TGTGCCAGCAGTTTAGGTGTCAGGGTTGGATTCAACACTGAAGCTTTCTTT.

V and J are TRBV5-1 and TRBJ2-3; TRBD2 agrees at 16 bases. The CDR3 is made up of 19 amino acids. V shed 1 base, J shed 1 base, and the junction held 6 bases outside the gene matches. Germline V gene lookup returns CDR1 SGHRS and CDR2 YFSETQ. The CDR3 nucleotides read TGCGCCAGCAGCTTGCGGGGACTAGCGGGGGGGCAGGGCACAGATACGCAGTATTTT. Translating gives CASSLRGLAGGQGTDTQYF. The full variable domain, in which reference TRBV5-1 and TRBJ2-3 provide the parts outside the CDR3, is KAGVTQTPRYLIKTRGQQVTLSCSPISGHRSVSWYQQTPGQGLQFLFEYFSETQRNKGNFPGRFSGRQFSNSRSEMNVSTLELGDSALYLCASSLRGLAGGQGTDTQYFGPGTRLTVL.

The chain recombines TRBV7-6 with TRBJ2-2, with D possibly being TRBD1 (6 bases). This CDR3 is built from 13 residues. Trimming took 6 bases from V and 6 from J, leaving 11 bases between them. Germline assignment: CDR1 SGHVS and CDR2 FNYEAQ. The CDR3: CASRKQGAGELFF. The CDR3 DNA reads as TGTGCCAGCAGGAAACAGGGCGCCGGGGAGCTGTTTTTT.

This clone occurred a few times. This chain uses TRBV7-8 with TRBJ1-4; possible D gene TRBD1, 5 bases. From germline, CDR1 is SGHVS and CDR2 FQNEAQ. The CDR3 sequence is 16 residues long. The V and J ends lost 1 base and 11 bases respectively, with 20 bases between them. Here the CDR3 reads CASSLGAGGGPRKLFF. The DNA of the CDR3 is TGTGCCAGCAGCTTAGGGGCGGGGGGAGGCCCACGTAAACTGTTTTTT.

Only a few counts were recorded for this clone. V usage is TRBV6-1 and J usage is TRBJ1-1; 10 bases agree with TRBD1. This CDR3 is 15 amino acids long. Trimming removed 4 bases from V and 7 bases from J; junction bases left unmatched: 9. Germline CDR1 MNHNS, CDR2 SASEGT. The CDR3 here is CASSVWGQGPYEAFF. CDR3 nucleotide sequence: TGTGCCAGCAGTGTATGGGGACAGGGGCCTTATGAAGCTTTCTTT.

The rearrangement joins TRBV6-1 to TRBJ2-1; maybe TRBD2 (5 bases). V was shortened by 1 base and J by 12 bases, with 13 bases between the two germline ends. This CDR3 is 13 amino acids long. In germline, CDR1 is MNHNS, CDR2 SASEGT. CDR3 nucleotide sequence: TGTGCCAGCAGTGAAGAGCGGTCGACGGGGCAGTTCTTC. Protein: CASSEERSTGQFF.

This clone was detected only a few times. The gene calls are TRBV9 and TRBJ2-2; maybe TRBD2 (7 bases). V was cut by 1 base and J by 4 bases, with 14 bases left in between. This CDR3 has 16 residues. Per germline, CDR1 SGDLS and CDR2 YYNGEE. The CDR3 nucleotides are TGTGCCAGCAGCGTAATTGGGAGGGGGGGCACCGGGGAGCTGTTTTTT. Its translation is CASSVIGRGGTGELFF. The full variable domain, completed using reference TRBV9 and TRBJ2-2, is DSGVTQTPKHLITATGQRVTLRCSPRSGDLSVYWYQQSLDQGLQFLIQYYNGEERAKGNILERFSAQQFPDLHSELNLSSLELGDSALYFCASSVIGRGGTGELFFGEGSRLTVL.

The chain carries TRBV6-1 and TRBJ2-1, with 10 positions matching TRBD2. The CDR3 length is 15 residues. Looked up from germline, CDR1 is MNHNS and CDR2 is SASEGT. V lost 5 bases and J lost 5; bases outside the gene matches: 6. This chain's CDR3 is CASSQRGGRNNEQFF. The CDR3 region has the DNA TGTGCCAGCAGTCAGCGGGGGGGCCGGAACAATGAGCAGTTCTTC.

The chain recombines TRBV5-1 with TRBJ1-1, with D tentatively TRBD1 (5 bases). V lost 0 bases to trimming and J lost 1 base, with 10 bases between them. This CDR3 is 15 amino acids long. CDR1 SGHRS and CDR2 YFSETQ come from the germline V gene. CDR3 residues: CASSLVVGENTEAFF. In nucleotides, the CDR3 is TGCGCCAGCAGCTTGGTAGTAGGGGAGAACACTGAAGCTTTCTTT.

V and J are TRBV5-4 and TRBJ2-3; D ambiguous. The CDR3 extends over 14 amino acids. Germline CDR1 is SGHNT and CDR2 is YYREEE (reference sequence). V dropped 0 bases and J dropped 6 bases, with 11 bases sitting between them. The CDR3, as DNA: TGTGCCAGCAGCTTGGTTAATTTAATGGATACGCAGTATTTT. It codes for CASSLVNLMDTQYF.

A single count supports this clone. CDR3 protein: CASSLTAVTGDSPLHF. In nucleotides, the CDR3 is TGTGCCAGCAGCTTAACGGCGGTCACAGGGGATTCACCCCTCCACTTT. V and J are TRBV7-9 and TRBJ1-6; 7 bases map to TRBD1. CDR1 and CDR2 (germline): SEHNR, FQNEAQ (reference sequence). The CDR3 consists of 16 residues. V gave up 2 bases and J gave up 8 bases; unmatched junction bases: 9.

The chain couples TRBV9 to TRBJ2-5; the D gene is possibly TRBD1 (6 bases). Trimming shortened V by 4 bases and J by 1 base, and 14 bases separated the two germline ends. CDR3 length equals 15 residues. CDR1 and CDR2 from the germline V gene are SGDLS and YYNGEE. The CDR3 DNA follows: TGTGCCAGCAGCCCCCGGCCCAGGGGCCAAGAGACCCAGTACTTC. Encoded protein: CASSPRPRGQETQYF.

The chain links TRBV5-1 to TRBJ2-7, with D maybe TRBD2 (6 bases). V was clipped by 5 bases and J by 7 bases, with 19 bases between them. Per the germline V gene, CDR1 is SGHRS and CDR2 is YFSETQ. There are 14 residues in the CDR3. The chain's CDR3 is CASSFNGAGGEQYF. The CDR3 DNA is TGCGCCAGCAGTTTTAATGGGGCTGGGGGGGAGCAGTACTTC.

The rearrangement links TRBV7-2 to TRBJ2-7; 9 bases match TRBD1. Germline assignment: CDR1 SGHTA and CDR2 FQGNSA. The J segment lost 6 bases and the V segment lost 7 bases, leaving 7 bases of the junction unmatched. This CDR3 has 13 residues. CDR3 bases: TGTGCCAGCACCGGACAGGGGATGGGCGAGCAGTACTTC. As protein: CASTGQGMGEQYF.

The V gene is TRBV5-4, the J gene TRBJ2-1, with 11 positions matching TRBD2. The CDR3 length is 14 residues. The germline gives CDR1 SGHNT, CDR2 YYREEE (reference sequence). The V segment lost 4 bases and the J segment 8 bases; nucleotides outside the gene matches: 5. The CDR3 protein is CASSLTSGDHEQFF. The CDR3, as DNA: TGTGCCAGCAGCCTGACTAGCGGGGACCATGAGCAGTTCTTC.

V and J are TRBV5-4 and TRBJ2-5; the match to TRBD1 covers 8 bases. V shed 0 bases and J 2 bases; nucleotides not matched to a gene: 6. The germline V gene encodes CDR1 SGHNT and CDR2 YYREEE (reference sequence). This CDR3 is built from 16 residues. CDR3 sequence: CASSLETRTGQETQYF. CDR3 bases: TGTGCCAGCAGCTTGGAGACCAGGACAGGGCAAGAGACCCAGTACTTC.

The gene calls are TRBV7-3 and TRBJ1-1, with TRBD1 as a possible D gene (6 bases). V was pared by 1 base and J by 3 bases, with 6 bases between. The CDR3 contains 13 residues. Germline lookup yields CDR1 SGHTA and CDR2 FQGTGA. CDR3 DNA: TGTGCCAGCAGCTTAAACAGGGACACTGAAGCTTTCTTT. This translates into CASSLNRDTEAFF.

The chain combines TRBV5-1 with TRBJ2-2, with D unclear. V lost 5 bases and J 1 base, leaving 9 bases between the germline ends. Germline lookup yields CDR1 SGHRS and CDR2 YFSETQ. This CDR3 region has 14 residues. CDR3 nucleotide sequence: TGCGCCAGCAGTGGGCCAGGGAACACCGGGGAGCTGTTTTTT. It specifies CASSGPGNTGELFF.

The chain has TRBV7-2 and TRBJ2-2; TRBD1 might be the D (6 bases). There are 17 residues in the CDR3. Germline assignment: CDR1 SGHTA and CDR2 FQGNSA. The V end lost 2 bases, the J end lost 5 bases, and 18 bases lay between the germline ends. The CDR3 DNA is TGTGCCAGCAGCTTATATAGGGGGACATTAGTGACCGGGGAGCTGTTTTTT. This gives the protein CASSLYRGTLVTGELFF.

J is TRBJ1-4 and V is TRBV2; no firm D call. V lost 4 bases and J 5 bases, leaving 11 bases between the germline ends. CDR1 and CDR2 (germline): SNHLY, FYNNEI. CDR3 size: 14 residues. The CDR3 sequence: CASSGMGTNEKLFF. Here the CDR3 DNA reads TGTGCCAGCAGTGGTATGGGCACGAATGAAAAACTGTTTTTT.

This chain uses TRBV5-6 with TRBJ2-3, with 16 bases that match TRBD2. The CDR3 consists of 17 residues. Germline CDR1 and CDR2: SGHDT and YYEEEE. The trim removed 4 bases at V and 2 bases at J, leaving 4 bases unmatched. The DNA of the CDR3 is TGTGCCAGCAGCGGGACTAGCGGGGGGGCCGCCACAGATACGCAGTATTTT. Its protein is CASSGTSGGAATDTQYF. Looking up the rest from reference TRBV5-6 and TRBJ2-3 gives the full variable domain: DAGVTQSPTHLIKTRGQQVTLRCSPKSGHDTVSWYQQALGQGPQFIFQYYEEEERQRGNFPDRFSGHQFPNYSSELNVNALLLGDSALYLCASSGTSGGAATDTQYFGPGTRLTVL.

This chain connects TRBV6-5 to TRBJ2-7, with TRBD1 identical over 8 bases. The germline V gene has CDR1 MNHEY and CDR2 SVGAGI. The CDR3 has 14 residues. The junction had 4 bases not matched to a gene; V was cut back by 6 bases and J by 0 bases. The CDR3, as DNA: TGTGCCAGCAGCAGGGGACAGGACTCCTACGAGCAGTACTTC. This translates into CASSRGQDSYEQYF.

In its sample, this clone was seen a few times. V and J are TRBV2 and TRBJ2-1; 8 positions match TRBD1. The CDR3 has 15 residues. Germline V lookup: CDR1 SNHLY, CDR2 FYNNEI. V lost 10 bases and J lost 6; bases outside the gene matches: 14. The CDR3 protein is CAIPYVQGERNEQFF. CDR3 nucleotides: TGTGCCATCCCATATGTACAGGGGGAACGCAATGAGCAGTTCTTC.

This clone was observed once. The junction differs from germline at one of its ends, possibly a read error. The chain carries TRBV11-3 and TRBJ2-3; TRBD2 matches 7 bases. This CDR3 comprises 15 residues. Germline-derived CDR1 and CDR2 are SGHNT and YENEEA. The CDR3 here is CTSSSGTTDTDTQYF. The CDR3 DNA reads TGTACCAGCAGTTCCGGGACTACTGACACAGATACGCAGTATTTT.